The sequence of this T cell receptor beta chain was determined in a study of T-cell reconstitution after alpha-beta-depleted transplantation in children. In its sample, this clonotype was seen many times. V gave up 1 base and J gave up 2 bases, with 9 bases separating them. The CDR3 contains 14 residues. The germline gives CDR1 SGHTA, CDR2 FQGNSA. It was with unique molecular identifiers that the TCRbeta library was prepared. In TCRdb, the PCR reads were re-called with MiXCR into one record per CDR3 protein. Of 200,000 to 300,000 distinct CDR3 sequences in the sample, 12% were seen once. The source of this sequence is a human donor who donated a stem cell graft to a child with acute lymphoblastic leukemia. The specimen was PBMCs from the stem cell graft donor, collected from the stem cell graft. The chain is built from TRBV7-2 and TRBJ2-7; D is possibly TRBD1 (5 bases). The CDR3, as DNA: TGTGCCAGCAGCTTAGGGGGCAGCGCCTACGAGCAGTACTTC. It is translated as CASSLGGSAYEQYF. Using reference TRBV7-2 and TRBJ2-7 for the parts outside the CDR3, the full variable domain is GAGVSQSPSNKVTEKGKDVELRCDPISGHTALYWYRQSLGQGLEFLIYFQGNSAPDKSGLPSDRFSAERTGGSVSTLTIQRTQQEDSAVYLCASSLGGSAYEQYFGPGTRLTVT.